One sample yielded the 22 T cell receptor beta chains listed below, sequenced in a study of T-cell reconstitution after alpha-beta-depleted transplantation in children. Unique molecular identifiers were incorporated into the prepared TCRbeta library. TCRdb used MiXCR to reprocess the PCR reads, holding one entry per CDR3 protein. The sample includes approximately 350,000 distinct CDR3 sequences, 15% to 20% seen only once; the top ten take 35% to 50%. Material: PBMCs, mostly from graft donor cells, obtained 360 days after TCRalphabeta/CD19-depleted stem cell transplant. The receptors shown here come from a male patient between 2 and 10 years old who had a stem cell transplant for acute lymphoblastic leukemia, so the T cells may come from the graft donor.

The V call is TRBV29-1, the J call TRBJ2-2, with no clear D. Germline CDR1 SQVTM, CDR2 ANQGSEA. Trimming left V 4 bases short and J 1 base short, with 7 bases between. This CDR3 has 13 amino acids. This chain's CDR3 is CSVVPRNTGELFF. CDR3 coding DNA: TGCAGCGTTGTCCCTAGGAACACCGGGGAGCTGTTTTTT.

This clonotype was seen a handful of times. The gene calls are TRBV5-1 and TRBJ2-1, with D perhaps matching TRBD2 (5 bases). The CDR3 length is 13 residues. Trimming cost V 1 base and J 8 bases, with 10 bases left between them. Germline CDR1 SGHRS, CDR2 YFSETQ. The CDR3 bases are TGCGCCAGCAGCTTGAGAGTAGCGTATGAGCAGTTCTTC. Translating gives CASSLRVAYEQFF.

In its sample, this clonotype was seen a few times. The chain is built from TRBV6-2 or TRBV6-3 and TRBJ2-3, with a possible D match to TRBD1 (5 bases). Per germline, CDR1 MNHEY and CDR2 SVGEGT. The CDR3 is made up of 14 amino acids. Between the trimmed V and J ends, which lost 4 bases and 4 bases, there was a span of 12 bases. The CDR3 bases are TGTGCCAGCAGTTTCTCTTTAGGGGCAGATACGCAGTATTTT. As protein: CASSFSLGADTQYF.

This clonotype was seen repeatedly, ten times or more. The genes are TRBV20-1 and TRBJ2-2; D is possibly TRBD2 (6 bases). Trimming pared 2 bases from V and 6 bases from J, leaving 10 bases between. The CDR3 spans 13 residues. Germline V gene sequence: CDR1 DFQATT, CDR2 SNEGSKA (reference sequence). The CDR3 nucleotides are TGCAGTGCTAGACAGGGAGGTCCCGGGGAGCTGTTTTTT. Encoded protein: CSARQGGPGELFF.

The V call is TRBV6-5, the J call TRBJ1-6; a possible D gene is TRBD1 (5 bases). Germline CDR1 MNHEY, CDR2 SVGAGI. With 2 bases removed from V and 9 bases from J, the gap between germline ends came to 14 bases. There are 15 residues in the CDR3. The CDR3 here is CASSYEGQGSSPLHF. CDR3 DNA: TGTGCCAGCAGTTACGAGGGCCAGGGTAGTTCACCCCTCCACTTT.

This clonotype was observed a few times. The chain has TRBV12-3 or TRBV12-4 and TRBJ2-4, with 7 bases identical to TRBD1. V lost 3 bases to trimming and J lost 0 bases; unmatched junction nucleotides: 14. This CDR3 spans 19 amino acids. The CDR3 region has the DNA TGTGCCAGCAGTTTCCGAGGGACAGTCGGAGGCTTAGCCAAAAACATTCAGTACTTC. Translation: CASSFRGTVGGLAKNIQYF.

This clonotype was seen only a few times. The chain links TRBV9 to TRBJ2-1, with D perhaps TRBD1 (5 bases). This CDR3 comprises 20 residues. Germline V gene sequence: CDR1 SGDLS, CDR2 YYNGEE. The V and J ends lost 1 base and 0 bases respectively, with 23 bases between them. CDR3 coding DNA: TGTGCCAGCAGCGTAAGGGGTTGGGGTCTAGTGACCACCTCCTACAATGAGCAGTTCTTC. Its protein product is CASSVRGWGLVTTSYNEQFF. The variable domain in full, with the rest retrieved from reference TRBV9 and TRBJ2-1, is DSGVTQTPKHLITATGQRVTLRCSPRSGDLSVYWYQQSLDQGLQFLIQYYNGEERAKGNILERFSAQQFPDLHSELNLSSLELGDSALYFCASSVRGWGLVTTSYNEQFFGPGTRLTVL.

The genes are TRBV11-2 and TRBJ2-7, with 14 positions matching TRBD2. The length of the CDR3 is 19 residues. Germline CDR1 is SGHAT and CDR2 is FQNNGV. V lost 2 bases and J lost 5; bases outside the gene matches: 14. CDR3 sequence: CASSLKVRPGLAGANEQYF. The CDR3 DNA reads TGTGCCAGCAGCTTAAAGGTGCGTCCGGGACTAGCGGGAGCTAACGAGCAGTACTTC. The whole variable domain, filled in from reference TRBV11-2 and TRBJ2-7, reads EAGVAQSPRYKIIEKRQSVAFWCNPISGHATLYWYQQILGQGPKLLIQFQNNGVVDDSQLPKDRFSAERLKGVDSTLKIQPAKLEDSAVYLCASSLKVRPGLAGANEQYFGPGTRLTVT.

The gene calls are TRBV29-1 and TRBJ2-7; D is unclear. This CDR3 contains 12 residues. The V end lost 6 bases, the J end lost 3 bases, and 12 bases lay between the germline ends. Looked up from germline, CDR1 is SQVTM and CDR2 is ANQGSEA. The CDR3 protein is CSVSPGLYEQYF. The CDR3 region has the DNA TGCAGCGTAAGTCCAGGCCTCTACGAGCAGTACTTC.

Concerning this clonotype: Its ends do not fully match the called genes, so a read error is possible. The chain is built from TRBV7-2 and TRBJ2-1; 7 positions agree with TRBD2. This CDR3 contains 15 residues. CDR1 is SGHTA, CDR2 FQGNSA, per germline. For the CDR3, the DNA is TGTGCCAGCAGCTTTGGCGGGAGTTTGTACAATGAGCGGTTCTTC. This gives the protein CASSFGGSLYNERFF.

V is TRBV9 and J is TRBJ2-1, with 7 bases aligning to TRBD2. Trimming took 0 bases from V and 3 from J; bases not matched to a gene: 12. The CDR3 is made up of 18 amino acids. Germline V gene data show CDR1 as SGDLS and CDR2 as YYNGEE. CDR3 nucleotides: TGTGCCAGCAGCGTAGGCCCTCCTCCGCGGGAGATCTACAATGAGCAGTTCTTC. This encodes CASSVGPPPREIYNEQFF.

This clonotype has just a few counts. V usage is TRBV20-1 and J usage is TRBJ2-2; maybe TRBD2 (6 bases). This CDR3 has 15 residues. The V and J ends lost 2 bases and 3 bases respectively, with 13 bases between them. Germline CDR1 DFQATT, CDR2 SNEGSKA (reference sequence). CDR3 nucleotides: TGCAGTGCTAGAAGAAGCGGGTTAGACACCGGGGAGCTGTTTTTT. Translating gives CSARRSGLDTGELFF.

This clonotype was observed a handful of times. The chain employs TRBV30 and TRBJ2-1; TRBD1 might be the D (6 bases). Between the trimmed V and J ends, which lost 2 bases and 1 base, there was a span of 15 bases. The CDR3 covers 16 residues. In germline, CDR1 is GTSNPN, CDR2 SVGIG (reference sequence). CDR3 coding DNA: TGTGCCTGGAGTTCCTCGGCAGGGGTATCCTACAATGAGCAGTTCTTC. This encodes CAWSSSAGVSYNEQFF.

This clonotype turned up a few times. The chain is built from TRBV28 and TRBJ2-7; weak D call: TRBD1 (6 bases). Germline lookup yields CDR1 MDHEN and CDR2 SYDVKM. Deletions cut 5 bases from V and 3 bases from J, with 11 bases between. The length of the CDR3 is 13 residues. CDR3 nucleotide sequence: TGTGCCAGCAGTCTGTACAGGGACTACGAGCAGTACTTC. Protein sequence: CASSLYRDYEQYF.

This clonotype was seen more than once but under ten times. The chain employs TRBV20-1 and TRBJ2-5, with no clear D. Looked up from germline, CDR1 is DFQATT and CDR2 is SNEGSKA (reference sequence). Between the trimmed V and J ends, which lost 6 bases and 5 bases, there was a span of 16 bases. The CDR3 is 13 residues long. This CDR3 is CSAEDGERETQYF. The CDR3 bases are TGCAGTGCCGAGGACGGTGAGAGGGAGACCCAGTACTTC.

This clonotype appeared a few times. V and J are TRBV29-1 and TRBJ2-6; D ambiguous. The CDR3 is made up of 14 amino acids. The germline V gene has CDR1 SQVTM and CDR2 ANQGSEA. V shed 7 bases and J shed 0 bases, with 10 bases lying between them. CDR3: CSAISYSGANVLTF. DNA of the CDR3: TGCAGCGCCATATCTTACTCTGGGGCCAACGTCCTGACTTTC.

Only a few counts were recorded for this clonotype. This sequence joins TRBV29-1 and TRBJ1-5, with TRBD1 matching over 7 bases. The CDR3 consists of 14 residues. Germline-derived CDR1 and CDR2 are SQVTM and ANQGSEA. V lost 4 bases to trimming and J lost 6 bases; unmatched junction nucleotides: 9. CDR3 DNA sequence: TGCAGCGTTGGTGTCGACAGGGTCGGTCAGCCCCAGCATTTT. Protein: CSVGVDRVGQPQHF. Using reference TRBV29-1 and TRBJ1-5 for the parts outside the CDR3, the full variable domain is SAVISQKPSRDICQRGTSLTIQCQVDSQVTMMFWYRQQPGQSLTLIATANQGSEATYESGFVIDKFPISRPNLTFSTLTVSNMSPEDSSIYLCSVGVDRVGQPQHFGDGTRLSIL.

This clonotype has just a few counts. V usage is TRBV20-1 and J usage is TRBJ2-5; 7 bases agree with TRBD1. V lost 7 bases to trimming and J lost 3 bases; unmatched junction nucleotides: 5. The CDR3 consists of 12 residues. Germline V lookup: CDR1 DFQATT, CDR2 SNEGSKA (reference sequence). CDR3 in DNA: TGCAGTGTCCGACAGGGTGAAGAGACCCAGTACTTC. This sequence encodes CSVRQGEETQYF.

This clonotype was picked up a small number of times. Here the CDR3 reads CASSHQWSPVGPQHF. CDR3 sequence (DNA): TGTGCCTCCAGCCATCAGTGGTCCCCGGTAGGGCCCCAGCATTTT. The chain is built from TRBV3-1 and TRBJ1-5, with D uncertain. Germline V lookup: CDR1 LGHDT, CDR2 YNNKEL (reference sequence). The CDR3 consists of 15 residues. V was cut by 11 bases and J by 9 bases, with 26 bases left in between.

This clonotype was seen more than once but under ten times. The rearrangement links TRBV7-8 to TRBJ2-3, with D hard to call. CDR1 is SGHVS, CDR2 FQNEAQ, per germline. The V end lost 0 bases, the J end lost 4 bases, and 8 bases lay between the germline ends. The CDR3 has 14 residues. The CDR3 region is CASSLARRPDTQYF. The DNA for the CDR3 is TGTGCCAGCAGCTTAGCTAGGCGCCCAGATACGCAGTATTTT. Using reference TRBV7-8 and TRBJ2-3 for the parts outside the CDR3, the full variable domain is GAGVSQSPRYKVAKRGQDVALRCDPISGHVSLFWYQQALGQGPEFLTYFQNEAQLDKSGLPSDRFFAERPEGSVSTLKIQRTQQEDSAVYLCASSLARRPDTQYFGPGTRLTVL.

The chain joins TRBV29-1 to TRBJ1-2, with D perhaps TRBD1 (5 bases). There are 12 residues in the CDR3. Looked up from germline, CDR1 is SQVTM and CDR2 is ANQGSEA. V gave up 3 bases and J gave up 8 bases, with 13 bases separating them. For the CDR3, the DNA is TGCAGCGTTGACACCGGGGACGACGGCTACACCTTC. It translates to CSVDTGDDGYTF.

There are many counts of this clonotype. In DNA, the CDR3 is TGTGCCAGCAGTCAGGAAATCCATCAGCCCCAGCATTTT. Translated: CASSQEIHQPQHF. The chain joins TRBV12-3 or TRBV12-4 to TRBJ1-5; D not certain. V was pared by 5 bases and J by 5 bases, with 10 bases between. The CDR3 extends over 13 amino acids.